Sequencing of this T cell receptor (beta chain) was carried out in a study of blood T cell repertoires in COVID-19. As for the study in general: Italy, Spain and the United States were the sources of the convalescent and acute COVID-19 samples. PBMCs, B-cell-depleted T cells, or T cells were the source of the cDNA or gDNA that made up the material.

In assigning cohorts, the study relied on participant-reported clinical history. This clone was seen only once. In the authors' methods: Amplification of reference gene primers provided the estimated nucleated cell counts. Libraries were prepared by immunoSEQ multiplex PCR; TCRdb keeps only in-frame clonotypes and omits some of them. Clone size and the V and J calls come from that table; the DNA yielded D and trimming. The sample lists approximately 220,000 clones, more than 80% occurring once. The germline V gene encodes CDR1 MNHNS and CDR2 SASEGT. Trimming removed 3 bases from V and 5 bases from J, with 15 bases in between. The CDR3 has 15 residues.

The V call is TRBV6-1, the J call TRBJ2-3, with a weak D call TRBD1 (5 bases). Sequencing was performed on PBMCs or T cells enriched from blood (not recorded which). The TCR sequence derives from a woman aged 18-30 years in a cohort exposed to, infected with or recovered from COVID-19 (not recorded which). The CDR3 protein is CASSDPTQGGDTQYF. The DNA for the CDR3 is TGTGCCAGCAGTGATCCAACCCAGGGTGGAGATACGCAGTATTTT.